This is a list of T cell receptor beta chains from one sample in a study of blood T cells in healthy people across ages. TCRdb recomputed calls from the 5' RACE reads with MiXCR, one row per CDR3 protein. The data hold hundreds of thousands of distinct CDR3 sequences, with over 40% observed a single time. What was sequenced was blood. The receptors were gathered from a woman of 80 years or more in good health. Each CDR3 is given with its conserved first and last residue. The D gene is left open where the match is weak. Some rows mark clone size as missing; the rest say once, few, many or name a class of expanded clone.

cdr3_nt cdr3_aa clone_size d_call j_call v_call
TGCAGTGCTAGTTACGGGACAGATACGCAGTATTTT CSASYGTDTQYF many - TRBJ2-3 TRBV20-1
TGTGCCAGCAGTTGGGACTACAACACCGGGGAGCTGTTTTTT CASSWDYNTGELFF few TRBD2 TRBJ2-2 TRBV6-2/TRBV6-3
TGCGCCAGCAGCCAGGCCGGGACGGCTGTCACTGAAGCTTTCTTT CASSQAGTAVTEAFF few - TRBJ1-1 TRBV4-1
TGTGCCATCAGTGAACACAGGGGGATTCTCTCCTACGAGCAGTACTTC CAISEHRGILSYEQYF many TRBD1 TRBJ2-7 TRBV10-3
TGTGCCAGCAGCCAAGAACGGGGGGGGGGAGGATCTGAGCAGTTCTTC CASSQERGGGGSEQFF - TRBD2 TRBJ2-1 TRBV3-1
TGTGCCAGCAGTGTCCTGGTTCCCGGGGAGCTGTTTTTT CASSVLVPGELFF few - TRBJ2-2 TRBV7-2
TGTGCCAGCAGCGACGGAGACCCCGGCTACAATGAGCAGTTCTTC CASSDGDPGYNEQFF few - TRBJ2-1 TRBV2
TGTGCCAGCAGTTACTCTGGCGGTCCTCGGTTCTTC CASSYSGGPRFF many - TRBJ2-1 TRBV6-5
TGCAGTGCTAGGGATACTAGCGGGGGACCCCACCAGTACTTC CSARDTSGGPHQYF - TRBD2 TRBJ2-7 TRBV20-1
TGTGCCAGCAGTGACGCAGGGGGGAAAGAAAAGCAGTACTTC CASSDAGGKEKQYF - - TRBJ2-4 TRBV28
TGTGCCAGCAGCGTCGAGGCTAGCGGGAACAATGAGCAGTTCTTC CASSVEASGNNEQFF few TRBD2 TRBJ2-1 TRBV7-9
TGTGCCAGCAGCCCTGTGGGGGATGGAAACATTCAGTACTTC CASSPVGDGNIQYF few - TRBJ2-4 TRBV6-5
TGTGCCAGCAGCCAAGATCGGGGCTTCAATGAGCAGTTCTTC CASSQDRGFNEQFF many - TRBJ2-1 TRBV3-1
TGCGCCAGTAGCAACAGGGGACCCAGCACAGGTACGCAGTATTTT CASSNRGPSTGTQYF - TRBD1 TRBJ2-3 TRBV5-1
TGCAGCGTTTTCGGGGGGGGGCTAGCAGCAGATACGCAGTATTTT CSVFGGGLAADTQYF - TRBD2 TRBJ2-3 TRBV29-1
TGCGCCAGCAGCACAATAGCGGGGGGGCCTGAGGAGCAGTTCTTC CASSTIAGGPEEQFF many TRBD2 TRBJ2-1 TRBV4-1
TGCAGCGTTGAAGTTATTGGGTTCTATGGCTACACCTTC CSVEVIGFYGYTF - - TRBJ1-2 TRBV29-1
TGTGCCAGCAGTGTTTGGGGTGAAGAGACCCAGTACTTC CASSVWGEETQYF many - TRBJ2-5 TRBV12-3/TRBV12-4
TGTGCCAGCATTTCTAGCCGTTATGAGCAGTTCTTC CASISSRYEQFF - - TRBJ2-1 TRBV27
TGCGCCAGCAGTCTCCGGGCGGAACGCGATACGCAGTATTTT CASSLRAERDTQYF - - TRBJ2-3 TRBV4-1
TGCAGTGTAAAGGGACTACTCTCGCTGGGTACGCAGTATTTT CSVKGLLSLGTQYF - TRBD2 TRBJ2-3 TRBV20-1
TGTGCCAGCACGGGGTGGGAAAATGAAAAACTGTTTTTT CASTGWENEKLFF - - TRBJ1-4 TRBV7-2